This passage covers 6 T cell receptor beta chains from one sample sequenced in a study of early T cells in non-severe SARS-CoV-2 infection (dated by TCRdb to the early 2020s). Library preparation used 5' RACE. The data were produced on a NextSeq 500. TCRdb reran the public reads through fastp at Q25 and MiXCR, keeping productive beta chains. CDR3 protein sequences are deduplicated, and each keeps its most common genes and DNA. The sample yields approximately 77,000 distinct CDR3 sequences; 15% were counted once. The biggest ten clones account for about 12% of the sample. The sample taken for sequencing was whole blood. The origin of the receptors is an adult who was a healthcare worker with PCR-confirmed SARS-CoV-2 infection or an uninfected control (not recorded which).

This sequence joins TRBV5-1 and TRBJ2-7, with TRBD1 identical over 8 bases. The CDR3 has 15 amino acids. With V trimmed by 0 bases and J by 2 bases, 4 bases remained unmatched. The V gene's germline CDR1 is SGHRS and CDR2 YFSETQ. CDR3 nucleotides: TGCGCCAGCAGCTTGGGGGGGACAGGTACCTACGAGCAGTACTTC. Translating it yields CASSLGGTGTYEQYF.

The sample holds a few counts of this clonotype. The chain carries TRBV7-8 and TRBJ2-5; no clear D gene. Trimming removed 0 bases from V and 14 bases from J, with 13 bases in between. This CDR3 is built from 12 residues. Germline values: CDR1 SGHVS, CDR2 FQNEAQ. The CDR3 coding sequence is TGTGCCAGCAGCTTAGCACACCCCCTTCCCTACTTC. The encoded protein is CASSLAHPLPYF.

This clonotype was detected once. The germline gene is not matched at one end of the junction; a read error may be the cause. The gene calls are TRBV29-1 and TRBJ1-1, with D uncertain. The CDR3 spans 12 residues. Germline V gene lookup returns CDR1 SQVTM and CDR2 ANQGSEA. CDR3 in DNA: TGCAGCGTTGCAACGGCAGACACTGAAGCTCTCTTT. Translation gives CSVATADTEALF.

This clonotype was recorded at least ten times. The chain links TRBV7-2 to TRBJ2-2; perhaps TRBD2 as D (5 bases). CDR3 size: 15 residues. From germline, CDR1 is SGHTA and CDR2 FQGNSA. The ends were cut back, 2 bases at V and 1 base at J, with 8 bases in the middle. CDR3: CASSLFGGNTGELFF. Here the CDR3 DNA reads TGTGCCAGCAGCTTATTCGGAGGGAACACCGGGGAGCTGTTTTTT.

This clonotype was observed a handful of times. The gene calls are TRBV11-3 and TRBJ1-2, with a possible D match to TRBD1 (5 bases). Germline lookup yields CDR1 SGHNT and CDR2 YENEEA. The ends were cut back, 10 bases at V and 8 bases at J, with 17 bases in the middle. The CDR3 is made up of 12 amino acids. The CDR3 sequence: CATQARGGGYTF. CDR3 nucleotide sequence: TGTGCCACCCAAGCGAGGGGCGGGGGCTACACCTTC. The full variable domain, its missing parts supplied by reference TRBV11-3 and TRBJ1-2, is EAGVVQSPRYKIIEKKQPVAFWCNPISGHNTLYWYLQNLGQGPELLIRYENEEAVDDSQLPKDRFSAERLKGVDSTLKIQPAELGDSAVYLCATQARGGGYTFGSGTRLTVV.

This clonotype showed up just a few times. The rearrangement joins TRBV28 to TRBJ2-7; 9 positions agree with TRBD1. Germline V lookup: CDR1 MDHEN, CDR2 SYDVKM. The CDR3 totals 16 residues. The V and J ends lost 5 bases and 2 bases, in that order; junction bases with no gene match: 10. CDR3 protein: CASSPASGTGTYEQYF. CDR3 in DNA: TGTGCCAGCAGTCCGGCCTCCGGGACAGGGACCTACGAGCAGTACTTC.